Presented here are 3 T cell receptor beta chains from one specimen sequenced in a study of post-analysis software for immune sequencing data (dated by TCRdb to the mid-2010s). Libraries were built with PCR. Sequencing relied on an Illumina HiSeq 2500. To reduce PCR and sequencing biases, unique molecular identifiers were built into the TCR beta cDNA libraries. In-frame beta chains were kept once TCRdb had trimmed the public reads at Q25 with fastp and called clones with MiXCR. CDR3 protein sequences are deduplicated, and each keeps its most common genes and DNA. This sample has about 570,000 distinct CDR3 sequences in its table, and 34% of those were observed once. Around 6% of the sample is in the top ten clones. Antigen specificity for these receptors is unknown. Broader findings and caveats from the paper: Patients showed significantly higher frequencies than controls for a handful of TRBV segments, among them TRBV5-6, TRBV5-1 and TRBV20-1.

The sequenced sample was blood. The receptor set was obtained from a girl younger than 18 with multiple sclerosis.

This clonotype has only one observation. The gene calls are TRBV6-5 and TRBJ1-1, with D unclear. Germline V gene data show CDR1 as MNHEY and CDR2 as SVGAGI. Trimming left V 2 bases short and J 9 bases short, with 10 bases between. The CDR3 spans 12 residues. Here the CDR3 reads CASSYDGTQAFF. CDR3 coding DNA: TGTGCCAGCAGTTACGACGGTACCCAAGCTTTCTTT.

This chain joins TRBV12-3 or TRBV12-4 and TRBJ2-1, with 8 bases identical to TRBD1. V gave up 11 bases and J gave up 1 base; unmatched junction bases: 10. There are 15 residues in the CDR3. For the CDR3, the DNA is TGTGCCGGCACCGTGGACAGGGTGTCCTACAATGAGCAGTTCTTC. It codes for CAGTVDRVSYNEQFF.

The chain links TRBV3-1 to TRBJ1-2; no clear D gene. This CDR3 spans 11 amino acids. The germline gives CDR1 LGHDT, CDR2 YNNKEL (reference sequence). Trimming took 2 bases from V and 5 from J, leaving 3 bases between them. Written as DNA, the CDR3 is TGTGCCAGCAGCCAACAGTATGGCTACACCTTC. It specifies CASSQQYGYTF. Full variable domain (remainder filled in from reference TRBV3-1 and TRBJ1-2): DTAVSQTPKYLVTQMGNDKSIKCEQNLGHDTMYWYKQDSKKFLKIMFSYNNKELIINETVPNRFSPKSPDKAHLNLHINSLELGDSAVYFCASSQQYGYTFGSGTRLTVV.